The 4 T cell receptor beta chains given below trace back to one sample, sequenced in a study of blood T cell repertoires in COVID-19. TCRdb's table, derived via immunoSEQ multiplex PCR, lists solely in-frame clones and lacks some. The sample contains approximately 110,000 clones, approximately 91% of which appear only once. Sequencing used peripheral blood. The receptors were gathered from a woman in her seventies who had recovered from COVID-19.

This clone was observed a single time. In nucleotides, the CDR3 is TGCGCCAGCACCATCGGGGGCTCCTATAATTCACCCCTCCACTTT. Translated: CASTIGGSYNSPLHF. The chain has TRBV5-1 and TRBJ1-6, with D maybe TRBD1 (5 bases). V lost 6 bases to trimming and J lost 0 bases, with 10 bases between them. Germline CDR1 is SGHRS and CDR2 is YFSETQ. This CDR3 spans 15 amino acids.

V gene TRBV6-2 or TRBV6-3 combines with J gene TRBJ2-1; D remains ambiguous. Looked up from germline, CDR1 is MNHEY and CDR2 is SVGEGT. The CDR3 sequence is 15 residues long. The V and J ends lost 2 bases and 0 bases respectively, with 8 bases between them. Here the CDR3 DNA reads TGTGCCAGCAGTTACGTGCGGAGCTCCTACAATGAGCAGTTCTTC. Its protein product is CASSYVRSSYNEQFF.

The chain uses TRBV3-1 (or the pseudogene TRBV3-2) and TRBJ1-6; D is perhaps TRBD1 (5 bases). This CDR3 is 15 amino acids long. The V gene lost 0 bases and the J gene lost 10 bases, with 13 bases spanning the gap. CDR1 is LGHDT and CDR2 is YNNKEL in the germline V gene (reference sequence). CDR3 region: CASSQDFLQGSPLHF. The CDR3 nucleotides read TGTGCCAGCAGCCAAGATTTCTTGCAGGGCTCACCCCTCCACTTT.

Only a few counts were recorded for this clone. This rearrangement joins TRBV7-9 to TRBJ1-6, with unresolved D. V was clipped by 1 base and J by 6 bases, with 7 bases between them. The germline V gene has CDR1 SEHNR and CDR2 FQNEAQ (reference sequence). The CDR3 extends over 14 amino acids. CDR3 sequence: CASSLVALNSPLHF. Written as DNA, the CDR3 is TGTGCCAGCAGCTTAGTTGCGCTTAATTCACCCCTCCACTTT. The full variable domain, its missing parts supplied by reference TRBV7-9 and TRBJ1-6, is DTGVSQNPRHKITKRGQNVTFRCDPISEHNRLYWYRQTLGQGPEFLTYFQNEAQLEKSRLLSDRFSAERPKGSFSTLEIQRTEQGDSAMYLCASSLVALNSPLHFGNGTRLTVT.